The subject of this entry is one TCR beta chain. The sample is drawn from a study of blood T cell repertoires in COVID-19. Germline CDR1 SGHTA, CDR2 FQGNSA. Trimming stripped 1 base from V and 7 bases from J, with 8 bases between. There are 13 residues in the CDR3. Sequencing used immunoSEQ multiplex PCR; TCRdb keeps in-frame clones, though not all of them. Of approximately 230,000 clones listed, about four fifths are singletons. The source of this sequence is a man of 80 years or more with acute or convalescent COVID-19. The sample consisted of peripheral blood. V usage is TRBV7-2 and J usage is TRBJ1-5; D may be TRBD1 (5 bases). CDR3 loop: CASSLEAGQPQHF. CDR3 sequence (DNA): TGTGCCAGCAGCTTAGAAGCAGGGCAGCCCCAGCATTTT.